Listed below are T cell receptor beta chains from one sample, sequenced in a study of T-cell reconstitution after alpha-beta-depleted transplantation in children. TCRdb reprocessed the PCR reads via MiXCR and lists one record per CDR3 protein. The sample contains tens of thousands of distinct CDR3 sequences, approximately 7.4% of which appear only once. The sequencing here drew on PBMCs from the stem cell graft donor, taken from the stem cell graft. The source of these receptors is a human donor who donated a stem cell graft to a child with acute lymphoblastic leukemia. Both conserved end residues are part of each CDR3. D genes are given only for firm matches. The listing skips clone size in some rows; elsewhere it reads once, few, many or a size class.

j_call: TRBJ1-5; d_call: NA; clone_size: few; v_call: TRBV27; cdr3_aa: CASSSNRAYYPQPQHF; cdr3_nt: TGTGCCAGCAGTTCCAACAGGGCCTACTACCCTCAGCCCCAGCATTTT
j_call: TRBJ2-2; d_call: NA; clone_size: many; v_call: TRBV9; cdr3_aa: CASSVGGTGELFF; cdr3_nt: TGTGCCAGCAGCGTAGGGGGCACCGGGGAGCTGTTTTTT
j_call: TRBJ2-4; d_call: NA; clone_size: few; v_call: TRBV12-3/TRBV12-4; cdr3_aa: CASSFITGTGAKNIQYF; cdr3_nt: TGTGCCAGCAGTTTCATTACAGGCACGGGGGCCAAAAACATTCAGTACTTC
j_call: TRBJ2-7; d_call: NA; clone_size: many; v_call: TRBV12-3/TRBV12-4; cdr3_aa: CASKEYGPYEQYF; cdr3_nt: TGTGCCAGCAAAGAATACGGCCCCTACGAGCAGTACTTC
j_call: TRBJ1-1; d_call: NA; clone_size: many; v_call: TRBV3-1; cdr3_aa: CASSLSGGGNTEAFF; cdr3_nt: TGTGCCAGCAGCCTCTCCGGTGGAGGGAACACTGAAGCTTTCTTT
j_call: TRBJ2-2; d_call: TRBD2; clone_size: many; v_call: TRBV20-1; cdr3_aa: CSARALGGGYTGELFF; cdr3_nt: TGCAGTGCTAGAGCCCTCGGGGGGGGGTATACCGGGGAGCTGTTTTTT
j_call: TRBJ2-2; d_call: NA; clone_size: NA; v_call: TRBV27; cdr3_aa: CASSRTTKNTGELFF; cdr3_nt: TGTGCCAGCAGCCGGACTACAAAAAACACCGGGGAGCTGTTTTTT
j_call: TRBJ1-1; d_call: TRBD1; clone_size: many; v_call: TRBV7-9; cdr3_aa: CASSPPTGAVGTEAFF; cdr3_nt: TGTGCCAGCAGCCCACCGACAGGGGCGGTGGGCACTGAAGCTTTCTTT
j_call: TRBJ2-7; d_call: NA; clone_size: many; v_call: TRBV12-3/TRBV12-4; cdr3_aa: CASSLKTVSYEQYF; cdr3_nt: TGTGCCAGCAGTTTGAAGACTGTCTCCTACGAGCAGTACTTC
j_call: TRBJ2-1; d_call: TRBD2; clone_size: many; v_call: TRBV6-1; cdr3_aa: CASSPNVRGEGQFF; cdr3_nt: TGTGCCAGCAGCCCAAACGTCCGAGGGGAGGGGCAGTTCTTC
j_call: TRBJ2-7; d_call: NA; clone_size: NA; v_call: TRBV20-1; cdr3_aa: CSASKDFVYEQYF; cdr3_nt: TGCAGTGCTAGCAAGGATTTTGTCTACGAGCAGTACTTC
j_call: TRBJ2-1; d_call: TRBD2; clone_size: NA; v_call: TRBV5-4; cdr3_aa: CASSPVAGGVNEQFF; cdr3_nt: TGTGCCAGCAGCCCTGTGGCGGGGGGGGTGAATGAGCAGTTCTTC
j_call: TRBJ2-5; d_call: NA; clone_size: few; v_call: TRBV12-3/TRBV12-4; cdr3_aa: CASRLRTDQETQYF; cdr3_nt: TGTGCCAGCAGACTAAGGACAGACCAAGAGACCCAGTACTTC
j_call: TRBJ2-7; d_call: TRBD1; clone_size: many; v_call: TRBV12-3/TRBV12-4; cdr3_aa: CASSTTGDRLTYEQYF; cdr3_nt: TGTGCCAGCAGTACCACCGGGGACAGGCTAACCTACGAGCAGTACTTC
j_call: TRBJ2-3; d_call: NA; clone_size: NA; v_call: TRBV6-6; cdr3_aa: CASSYLPGGTKTDTQYF; cdr3_nt: TGTGCCAGCAGTTACCTCCCTGGCGGGACAAAAACAGATACGCAGTATTTT
j_call: TRBJ1-1; d_call: NA; clone_size: many; v_call: TRBV12-3/TRBV12-4; cdr3_aa: CASSPDSRETEAFF; cdr3_nt: TGTGCCAGCAGCCCCGACAGCAGGGAGACTGAAGCTTTCTTT
j_call: TRBJ2-5; d_call: NA; clone_size: many; v_call: TRBV7-9; cdr3_aa: CASSSGTQYF; cdr3_nt: TGTGCCAGCAGCTCGGGGACCCAGTACTTC
j_call: TRBJ2-5; d_call: NA; clone_size: few; v_call: TRBV11-2; cdr3_aa: CASSPLGSLETQYF; cdr3_nt: TGTGCCAGCAGCCCTCTTGGTAGCCTGGAGACCCAGTACTTC
j_call: TRBJ1-1; d_call: TRBD1; clone_size: many; v_call: TRBV29-1; cdr3_aa: CSVARDRGLNTEAFF; cdr3_nt: TGCAGCGTGGCAAGGGACAGGGGATTGAACACTGAAGCTTTCTTT
j_call: TRBJ2-7; d_call: NA; clone_size: many; v_call: TRBV6-5; cdr3_aa: CASRPTAGTNYEQYF; cdr3_nt: TGTGCCAGCAGACCCACCGCCGGGACAAACTACGAGCAGTACTTC
j_call: TRBJ2-4; d_call: TRBD1; clone_size: few; v_call: TRBV7-2; cdr3_aa: CASSLGDRGSGIQYF; cdr3_nt: TGTGCCAGCAGCTTAGGGGACAGGGGATCGGGCATTCAGTACTTC
j_call: TRBJ1-1; d_call: NA; clone_size: many; v_call: TRBV20-1; cdr3_aa: CSARETRRNTEAFF; cdr3_nt: TGCAGTGCTAGAGAAACCAGAAGGAACACTGAAGCTTTCTTT